The 3 T cell receptor beta chains given below trace back to one sample, sequenced in a study of CD8 T cells in Susac syndrome. Random hexamers were used to reverse transcribe the RNA input (about 0.5 to 1 ug). In TCRdb, the immunoSEQ multiplex PCR reads were re-called with MiXCR into one record per CDR3 protein. The table lists 400,000 to 550,000 distinct CDR3 sequences, approximately 89% of them singletons. Material: CD8+ T cells from PBMCs. All receptors come from a human donor with multiple sclerosis.

J is TRBJ2-7 and V is TRBV4-1, with D tentatively TRBD2 (5 bases). The CDR3 is 15 amino acids. Trimming removed 0 bases from V and 5 bases from J, with 14 bases in between. Looked up from germline, CDR1 is MGHRA and CDR2 is YSYEKL. CDR3 coding DNA: TGCGCCAGCAGCCAAGATCGCCGGGGAACCAACGAGCAGTACTTC. Translation gives CASSQDRRGTNEQYF.

The chain is built from TRBV29-1 and TRBJ1-1; unclear D gene. Germline CDR1 SQVTM, CDR2 ANQGSEA. This CDR3 is 13 amino acids long. The V end lost 5 bases, the J end lost 1 base, and 11 bases lay between the germline ends. The CDR3 coding sequence is TGCAGCGTTACCGGAAATTCGAACACTGAAGCTTTCTTT. This sequence encodes CSVTGNSNTEAFF.

A note on this clonotype: At one boundary the junction diverges from the germline segment, which might be a read error. The gene calls are TRBV6-5 and TRBJ2-7, with 9 bases fitting TRBD2. This CDR3 contains 15 residues. CDR1 is MNHEY, CDR2 SVGAGI, per germline. The chain's CDR3 is CASSYAGTSSHEQYF. CDR3 nucleotide sequence: TGTGCCAGCAGTTACGCCGGGACTAGCTCCCACGAGCAGTACTTC.